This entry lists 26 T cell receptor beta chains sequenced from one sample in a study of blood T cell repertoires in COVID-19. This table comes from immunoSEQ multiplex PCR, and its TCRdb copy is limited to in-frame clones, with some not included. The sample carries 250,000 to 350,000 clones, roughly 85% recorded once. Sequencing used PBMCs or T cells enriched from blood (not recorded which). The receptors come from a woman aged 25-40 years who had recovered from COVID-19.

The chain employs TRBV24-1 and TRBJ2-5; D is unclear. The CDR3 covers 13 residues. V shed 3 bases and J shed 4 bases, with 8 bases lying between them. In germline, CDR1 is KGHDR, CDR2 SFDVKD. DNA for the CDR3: TGTGCCACCAGTGATGTGTTCAGAGAGACCCAGTACTTC. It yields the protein CATSDVFRETQYF.

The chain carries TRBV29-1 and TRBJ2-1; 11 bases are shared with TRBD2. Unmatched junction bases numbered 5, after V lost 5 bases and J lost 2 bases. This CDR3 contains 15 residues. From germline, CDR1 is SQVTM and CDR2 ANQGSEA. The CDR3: CSVPLTSGTYNEQFF. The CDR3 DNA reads TGCAGCGTTCCCCTGACTAGCGGGACCTACAATGAGCAGTTCTTC.

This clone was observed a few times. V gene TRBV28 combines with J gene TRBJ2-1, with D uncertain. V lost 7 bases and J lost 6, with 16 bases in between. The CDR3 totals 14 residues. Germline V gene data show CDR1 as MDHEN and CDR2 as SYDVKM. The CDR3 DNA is TGTGCCAGCACCCTCATCCTAGGTAGCAATGAGCAGTTCTTC. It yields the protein CASTLILGSNEQFF.

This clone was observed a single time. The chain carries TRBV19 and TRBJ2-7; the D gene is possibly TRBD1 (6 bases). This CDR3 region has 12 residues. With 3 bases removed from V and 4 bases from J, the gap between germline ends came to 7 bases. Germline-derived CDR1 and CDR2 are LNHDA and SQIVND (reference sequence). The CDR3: CASSMTGYEQYF. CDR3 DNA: TGTGCCAGTAGTATGACAGGTTACGAGCAGTACTTC.

The CDR3 region is CAWGVGDSEAQPQHF. Here the CDR3 DNA reads TGTGCCTGGGGCGTGGGGGACAGCGAGGCCCAGCCCCAGCATTTT. The chain carries TRBV30 and TRBJ1-5; 7 bases are shared with TRBD1. Germline V gene lookup returns CDR1 GTSNPN and CDR2 SVGIG (reference sequence). The CDR3 has 15 amino acids. Trimming cost V 5 bases and J 7 bases; bases outside gene matches: 14.

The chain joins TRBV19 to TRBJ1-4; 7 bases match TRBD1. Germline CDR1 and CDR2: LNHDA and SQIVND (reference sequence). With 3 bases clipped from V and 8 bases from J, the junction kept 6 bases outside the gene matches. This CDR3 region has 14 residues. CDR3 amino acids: CASSIRGLGEKLFF. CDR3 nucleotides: TGTGCCAGTAGTATTAGGGGGCTTGGCGAAAAACTGTTTTTT. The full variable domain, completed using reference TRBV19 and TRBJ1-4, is DGGITQSPKYLFRKEGQNVTLSCEQNLNHDAMYWYRQDPGQGLRLIYYSQIVNDFQKGDIAEGYSVSREKKESFPLTVTSAQKNPTAFYLCASSIRGLGEKLFFGSGTQLSVL.

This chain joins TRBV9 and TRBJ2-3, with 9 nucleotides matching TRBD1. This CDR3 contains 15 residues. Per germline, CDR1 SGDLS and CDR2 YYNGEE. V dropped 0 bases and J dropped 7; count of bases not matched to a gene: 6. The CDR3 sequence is CASSVDGQGRNTQYF. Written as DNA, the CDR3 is TGTGCCAGCAGCGTAGATGGACAGGGGAGGAATACGCAGTATTTT. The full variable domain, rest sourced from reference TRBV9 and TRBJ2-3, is DSGVTQTPKHLITATGQRVTLRCSPRSGDLSVYWYQQSLDQGLQFLIQYYNGEERAKGNILERFSAQQFPDLHSELNLSSLELGDSALYFCASSVDGQGRNTQYFGPGTRLTVL.

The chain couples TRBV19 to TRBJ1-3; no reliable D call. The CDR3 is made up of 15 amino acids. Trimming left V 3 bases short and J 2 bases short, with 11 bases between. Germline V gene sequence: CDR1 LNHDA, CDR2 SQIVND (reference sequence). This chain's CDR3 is CASSIYSLTGNTIYF. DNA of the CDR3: TGTGCCAGTAGTATTTACTCCTTGACTGGAAACACCATATATTTT. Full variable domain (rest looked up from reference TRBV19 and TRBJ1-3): DGGITQSPKYLFRKEGQNVTLSCEQNLNHDAMYWYRQDPGQGLRLIYYSQIVNDFQKGDIAEGYSVSREKKESFPLTVTSAQKNPTAFYLCASSIYSLTGNTIYFGEGSWLTVV.

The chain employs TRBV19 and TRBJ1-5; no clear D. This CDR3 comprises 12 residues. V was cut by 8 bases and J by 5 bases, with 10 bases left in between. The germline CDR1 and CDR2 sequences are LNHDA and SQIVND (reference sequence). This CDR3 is CASALGYQPQHF. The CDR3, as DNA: TGTGCCAGTGCCCTAGGCTATCAGCCCCAGCATTTT.

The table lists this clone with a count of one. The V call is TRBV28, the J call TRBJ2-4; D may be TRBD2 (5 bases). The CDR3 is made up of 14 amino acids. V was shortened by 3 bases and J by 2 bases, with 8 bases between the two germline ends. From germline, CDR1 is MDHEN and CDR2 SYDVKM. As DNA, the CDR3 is TGTGCCAGCAGTTTTGGAGGTTCCAAAAACATTCAGTACTTC. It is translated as CASSFGGSKNIQYF.

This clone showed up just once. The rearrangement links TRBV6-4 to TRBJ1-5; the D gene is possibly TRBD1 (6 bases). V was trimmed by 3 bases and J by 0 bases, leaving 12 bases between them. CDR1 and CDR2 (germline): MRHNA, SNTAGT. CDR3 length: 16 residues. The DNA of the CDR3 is TGTGCCAGCAGTGATGGGACACCCTATAGCAATCAGCCCCAGCATTTT. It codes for CASSDGTPYSNQPQHF.

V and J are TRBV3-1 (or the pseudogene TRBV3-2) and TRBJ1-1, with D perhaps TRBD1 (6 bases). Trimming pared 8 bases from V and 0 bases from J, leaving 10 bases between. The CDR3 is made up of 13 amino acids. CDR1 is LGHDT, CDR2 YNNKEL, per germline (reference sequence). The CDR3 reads CASENRVNTEAFF. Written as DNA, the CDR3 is TGTGCCAGCGAGAACAGGGTGAACACTGAAGCTTTCTTT.

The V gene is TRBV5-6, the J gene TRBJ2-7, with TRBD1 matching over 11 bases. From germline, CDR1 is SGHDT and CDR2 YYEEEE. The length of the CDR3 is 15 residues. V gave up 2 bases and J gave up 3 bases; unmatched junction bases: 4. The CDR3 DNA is TGTGCCAGCAGCTTTGGACAGGGGGCCCTCTACGAGCAGTACTTC. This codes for CASSFGQGALYEQYF.

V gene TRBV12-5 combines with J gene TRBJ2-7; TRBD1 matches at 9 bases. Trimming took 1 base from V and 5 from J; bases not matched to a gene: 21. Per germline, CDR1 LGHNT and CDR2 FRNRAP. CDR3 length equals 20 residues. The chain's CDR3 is CASGLDRRTGVVQPFHEQYF. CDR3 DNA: TGTGCTAGTGGTTTGGACCGACGGACAGGGGTAGTTCAACCGTTCCACGAGCAGTACTTC.

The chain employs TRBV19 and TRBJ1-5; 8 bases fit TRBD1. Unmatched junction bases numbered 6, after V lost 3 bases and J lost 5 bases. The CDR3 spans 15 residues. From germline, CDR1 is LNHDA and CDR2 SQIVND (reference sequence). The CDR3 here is CASSILGQGHQPQHF. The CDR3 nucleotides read TGTGCCAGTAGTATCTTAGGACAGGGCCATCAGCCCCAGCATTTT.

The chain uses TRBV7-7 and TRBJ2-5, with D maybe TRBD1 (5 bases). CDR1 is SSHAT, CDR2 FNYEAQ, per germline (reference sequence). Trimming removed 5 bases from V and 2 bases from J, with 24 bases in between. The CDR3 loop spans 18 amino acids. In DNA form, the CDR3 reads TGTGCCAGCAGCCAAAGAGAGTGGCAGGGTAGGCGACAAGAGACCCAGTACTTC. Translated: CASSQREWQGRRQETQYF.

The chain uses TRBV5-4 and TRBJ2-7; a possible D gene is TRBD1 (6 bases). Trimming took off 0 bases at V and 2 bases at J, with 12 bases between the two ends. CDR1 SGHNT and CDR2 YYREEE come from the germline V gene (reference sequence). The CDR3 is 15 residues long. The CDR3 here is CASSLAGTFTYEQYF. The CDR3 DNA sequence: TGTGCCAGCAGCTTGGCCGGGACATTCACCTACGAGCAGTACTTC.

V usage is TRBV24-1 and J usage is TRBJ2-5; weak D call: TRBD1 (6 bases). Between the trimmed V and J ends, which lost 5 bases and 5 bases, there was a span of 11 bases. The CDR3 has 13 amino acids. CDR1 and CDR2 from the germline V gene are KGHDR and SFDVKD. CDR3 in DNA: TGTGCCACCAGTGGTGGGGGCGTGGAGACCCAGTACTTC. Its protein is CATSGGGVETQYF.

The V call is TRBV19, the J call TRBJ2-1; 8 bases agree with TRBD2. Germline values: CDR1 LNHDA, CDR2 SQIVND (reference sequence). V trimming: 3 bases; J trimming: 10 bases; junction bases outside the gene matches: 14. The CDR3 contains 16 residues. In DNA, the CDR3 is TGTGCCAGTAGTATTGATAGCGGGACGGGAATTTTAGAGCAGTTCTTC. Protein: CASSIDSGTGILEQFF.

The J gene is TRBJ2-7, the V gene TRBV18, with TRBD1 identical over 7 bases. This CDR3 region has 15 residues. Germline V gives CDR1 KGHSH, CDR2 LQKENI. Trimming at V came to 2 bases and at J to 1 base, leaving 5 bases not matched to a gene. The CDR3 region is CASSPRQGWSYEQYF. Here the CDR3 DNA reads TGTGCCAGCTCACCAAGACAGGGTTGGTCCTACGAGCAGTACTTC.

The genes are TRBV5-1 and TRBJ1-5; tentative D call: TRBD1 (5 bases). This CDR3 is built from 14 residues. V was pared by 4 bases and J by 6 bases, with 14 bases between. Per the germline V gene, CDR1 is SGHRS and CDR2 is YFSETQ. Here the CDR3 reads CASSVTGGIQPQHF. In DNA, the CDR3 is TGCGCCAGCAGCGTCACAGGTGGTATTCAGCCCCAGCATTTT.

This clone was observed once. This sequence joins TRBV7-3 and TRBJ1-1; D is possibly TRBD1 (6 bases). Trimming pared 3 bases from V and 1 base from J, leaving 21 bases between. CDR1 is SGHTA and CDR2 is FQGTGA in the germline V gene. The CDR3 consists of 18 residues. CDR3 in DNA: TGTGCCAGCAGCTTGGAGGACAGTTTCCCCACAACGAACACTGAAGCTTTCTTT. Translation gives CASSLEDSFPTTNTEAFF.

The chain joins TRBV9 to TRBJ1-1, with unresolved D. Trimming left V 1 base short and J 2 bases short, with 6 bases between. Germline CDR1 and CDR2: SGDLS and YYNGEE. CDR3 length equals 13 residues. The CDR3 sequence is CASSVQDNTEAFF. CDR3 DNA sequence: TGTGCCAGCAGCGTACAGGATAACACTGAAGCTTTCTTT.

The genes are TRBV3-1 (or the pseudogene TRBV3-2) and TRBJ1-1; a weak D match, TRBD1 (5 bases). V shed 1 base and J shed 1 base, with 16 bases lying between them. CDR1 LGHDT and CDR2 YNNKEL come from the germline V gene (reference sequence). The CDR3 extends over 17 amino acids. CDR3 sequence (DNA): TGTGCCAGCAGCCAAGTCCTCTTGGGGGGGAAGAACACTGAAGCTTTCTTT. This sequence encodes CASSQVLLGGKNTEAFF.

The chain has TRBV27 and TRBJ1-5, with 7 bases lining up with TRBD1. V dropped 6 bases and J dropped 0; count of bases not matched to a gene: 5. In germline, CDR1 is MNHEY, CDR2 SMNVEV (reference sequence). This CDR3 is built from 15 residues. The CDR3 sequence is CASRDRVNSNQPQHF. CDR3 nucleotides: TGTGCCAGCAGAGACAGGGTGAATAGCAATCAGCCCCAGCATTTT.

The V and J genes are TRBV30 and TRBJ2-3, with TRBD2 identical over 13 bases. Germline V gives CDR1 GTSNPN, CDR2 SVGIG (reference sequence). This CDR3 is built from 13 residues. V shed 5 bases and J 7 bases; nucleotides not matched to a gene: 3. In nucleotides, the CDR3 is TGTGCCTGGGGGGGACTAGCGGGAAATACGCAGTATTTT. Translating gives CAWGGLAGNTQYF.